What follows are 27 T cell receptor beta chains derived from one specimen sequenced in a study of early T cells in non-severe SARS-CoV-2 infection. TCRdb used MiXCR to reprocess the 5' RACE reads, holding one entry per CDR3 protein. Of about 59,000 distinct CDR3 sequences in the sample, 13% are singletons; the top ten hold 9.3%. The starting material was whole blood, obtained at baseline. The source is an adult who was a healthcare worker with PCR-confirmed SARS-CoV-2 infection or an uninfected control (not recorded which).

The chain combines TRBV29-1 with TRBJ2-4; D perhaps matches TRBD2 (6 bases). This CDR3 region has 14 residues. Trimming removed 3 bases at V and 5 bases at J, with 14 bases between. Per the germline V gene, CDR1 is SQVTM and CDR2 is ANQGSEA. The CDR3 coding sequence is TGCAGCGTTGATGTAGAGACGGGAGAAAACATTCAGTACTTC. It codes for CSVDVETGENIQYF.

The chain couples TRBV29-1 to TRBJ1-4; no reliable D call. Trimming shortened V by 5 bases and J by 7 bases, and 11 bases separated the two germline ends. Germline CDR1 is SQVTM and CDR2 is ANQGSEA. The CDR3 sequence is 12 residues long. DNA for the CDR3: TGCAGCGTTTTGACCCAAGGTGAAAAACTGTTTTTT. As protein: CSVLTQGEKLFF.

This clonotype was recorded a few times. V and J are TRBV7-2 and TRBJ2-1; perhaps D is TRBD1 or TRBD2 (5 bases each). CDR3 length: 13 residues. V lost 1 base and J lost 8, with 9 bases in between. Germline loops: CDR1 SGHTA, CDR2 FQGNSA. CDR3 in DNA: TGTGCCAGCAGCTTAGGAGGGGCCGATGAGCAGTTCTTC. Translation gives CASSLGGADEQFF.

This clonotype was found many times. The chain joins TRBV2 to TRBJ1-6; D may be TRBD1 (6 bases). The germline V and J ends were trimmed by 8 bases and 9 bases, with 17 bases remaining between them. The length of the CDR3 is 14 residues. Germline CDR1 is SNHLY and CDR2 is FYNNEI. CDR3 sequence (DNA): TGTGCCAGCGAAAGGGGGAAGCTATTTTCACCCCTCCACTTT. This codes for CASERGKLFSPLHF.

This clonotype was observed a few times. V gene TRBV5-1 combines with J gene TRBJ1-6, with D uncertain. Germline lookup yields CDR1 SGHRS and CDR2 YFSETQ. CDR3 length equals 14 residues. V gave up 2 bases and J gave up 5 bases, with 8 bases separating them. CDR3 DNA sequence: TGCGCCAGCAGCTTCGGGCGGGATAATTCACCCCTCCACTTT. Translation: CASSFGRDNSPLHF.

The chain employs TRBV4-3 and TRBJ2-7; maybe TRBD2 (6 bases). Looked up from germline, CDR1 is LGHNA and CDR2 is YSLEER. V shed 0 bases and J shed 0 bases, with 15 bases lying between them. The CDR3 loop spans 17 amino acids. CDR3 DNA: TGCGCCAGCAGCCAAGATTTTGGGCTAGCGATCTCCTACGAGCAGTACTTC. Its protein product is CASSQDFGLAISYEQYF.

This chain links TRBV20-1 with TRBJ1-2, with 8 bases lining up with TRBD1. From germline, CDR1 is DFQATT and CDR2 SNEGSKA (reference sequence). The length of the CDR3 is 19 residues. With V trimmed by 1 base and J by 3 bases, 19 bases remained unmatched. In DNA, the CDR3 is TGCAGTGCTAGAGTCCTCCCTCAGGGCAGGGGGCGCGGGGACTATGGCTACACCTTC. As protein: CSARVLPQGRGRGDYGYTF.

The chain employs TRBV2 and TRBJ2-2, with 7 bases matching TRBD1. Germline lookup yields CDR1 SNHLY and CDR2 FYNNEI. The J segment lost 3 bases and the V segment lost 4 bases, leaving 5 bases of the junction unmatched. The CDR3 totals 15 residues. CDR3 protein: CASSALGQHTGELFF. The CDR3 region has the DNA TGTGCCAGCAGTGCATTGGGACAGCACACCGGGGAGCTGTTTTTT.

This clonotype showed up many times. The chain couples TRBV13 to TRBJ1-1; D remains ambiguous. The CDR3 contains 12 residues. CDR1 is PRHDT, CDR2 FYEKMQ, per germline (reference sequence). Trimming left V 2 bases short and J 8 bases short, with 9 bases between. The CDR3 reads CASSLSRREAFF. The CDR3 DNA is TGTGCCAGCAGCTTAAGCCGTCGGGAAGCTTTCTTT.

The chain uses TRBV11-1 and TRBJ2-7; 14 nucleotides agree with TRBD2. The CDR3 sequence is 15 residues long. Trimming cost V 4 bases and J 2 bases; bases outside gene matches: 1. Germline CDR1 reads SGHAT; CDR2 reads FQDESV (reference sequence). CDR3 nucleotide sequence: TGTGCCAGCAGCTCGACTAGCGGGGGGGCCTACGAGCAGTACTTC. It codes for CASSSTSGGAYEQYF.

The rearrangement links TRBV13 to TRBJ2-5; D tentatively fits TRBD1 or TRBD2 (5 bases each). V was trimmed by 5 bases and J by 5 bases, leaving 18 bases between them. CDR1 and CDR2 (germline): PRHDT, FYEKMQ (reference sequence). The length of the CDR3 is 15 residues. CDR3 in DNA: TGTGCCAGCAGCCCCCCGGTGGGGGTGGGCGAGACCCAGTACTTC. As protein: CASSPPVGVGETQYF.

V usage is TRBV15 and J usage is TRBJ2-2; TRBD2 might be the D (5 bases). This CDR3 spans 16 amino acids. The germline V gene encodes CDR1 LNHNV and CDR2 YYDKDF (reference sequence). V lost 0 bases, J lost 4 bases, and 12 bases lay in between. The CDR3 protein is CATSRDGARGTGELFF. The CDR3 DNA is TGTGCCACCAGCAGAGATGGAGCTCGGGGCACCGGGGAGCTGTTTTTT.

This clonotype was seen ten or more times. The chain couples TRBV5-1 to TRBJ2-1; no clear D gene. The germline V gene has CDR1 SGHRS and CDR2 YFSETQ. Trimming cost V 2 bases and J 2 bases, with 11 bases left between them. The CDR3 loop spans 15 amino acids. This CDR3 is CASSFAPTAYNEQFF. The CDR3 region has the DNA TGCGCCAGCAGCTTCGCCCCTACGGCCTACAATGAGCAGTTCTTC.

The table lists this clonotype with a few counts. The J gene is TRBJ1-1, the V gene TRBV7-2; no clear D. From germline, CDR1 is SGHTA and CDR2 FQGNSA. Trimming took 6 bases from V and 2 from J, leaving 16 bases between them. The CDR3 covers 15 residues. The chain's CDR3 is CASRRPPPANTEAFF. CDR3 coding DNA: TGTGCCAGCAGGCGGCCGCCCCCCGCCAACACTGAAGCTTTCTTT.

The chain uses TRBV18 and TRBJ2-3; unclear D gene. The V end lost 0 bases, the J end lost 2 bases, and 6 bases lay between the germline ends. Germline V gene sequence: CDR1 KGHSH, CDR2 LQKENI. CDR3 length equals 14 residues. As DNA, the CDR3 is TGTGCCAGCTCACCACCGGAGAACACAGATACGCAGTATTTT. It yields the protein CASSPPENTDTQYF. The complete variable domain, with remaining parts taken from reference TRBV18 and TRBJ2-3, reads NAGVMQNPRHLVRRRGQEARLRCSPMKGHSHVYWYRQLPEEGLKFMVYLQKENIIDESGMPKERFSAEFPKEGPSILRIQQVVRGDSAAYFCASSPPENTDTQYFGPGTRLTVL.

This rearrangement joins TRBV29-1 to TRBJ1-1, with 8 bases that match TRBD1. Germline-derived CDR1 and CDR2 are SQVTM and ANQGSEA. This CDR3 has 18 amino acids. V lost 3 bases, J lost 0 bases, and 15 bases stayed unmatched. This chain's CDR3 is CSVDFLSRAGGLNTEAFF. The CDR3, as DNA: TGCAGCGTTGATTTCTTATCCCGGGCAGGGGGCCTGAACACTGAAGCTTTCTTT.

V usage is TRBV3-1 and J usage is TRBJ1-2; D may be TRBD1 (5 bases). This CDR3 has 14 residues. Germline lookup yields CDR1 LGHDT and CDR2 YNNKEL (reference sequence). The V and J ends lost 5 bases and 0 bases respectively, with 10 bases between them. Here the CDR3 DNA reads TGTGCCAGCAGCGTCGGACAAACTAACTATGGCTACACCTTC. Protein product: CASSVGQTNYGYTF.

In this sample, this clonotype turned up a few times. The rearrangement uses TRBV3-1 and TRBJ1-1; D is possibly TRBD1 (6 bases). Per the germline V gene, CDR1 is LGHDT and CDR2 is YNNKEL (reference sequence). The CDR3 extends over 13 amino acids. Trimming shortened V by 3 bases and J by 5 bases, and 10 bases separated the two germline ends. CDR3 coding DNA: TGTGCCAGCAGCCAGGGGGCGAGGACTGAAGCTTTCTTT. Encoded protein: CASSQGARTEAFF. The whole variable domain, remainder taken from reference TRBV3-1 and TRBJ1-1, is DTAVSQTPKYLVTQMGNDKSIKCEQNLGHDTMYWYKQDSKKFLKIMFSYNNKELIINETVPNRFSPKSPDKAHLNLHINSLELGDSAVYFCASSQGARTEAFFGQGTRLTVV.

In this sample, this clonotype turned up a few times. The chain is built from TRBV20-1 and TRBJ1-2; D may be TRBD1 (5 bases). The CDR3 is 14 residues long. Germline V gives CDR1 DFQATT, CDR2 SNEGSKA (reference sequence). V shed 5 bases and J shed 10 bases, with 23 bases lying between them. Written as DNA, the CDR3 is TGCAGTGCTCTGTCCCGGGACGCTCGCGGAGACTACACCTTC. It codes for CSALSRDARGDYTF.

This clonotype was counted many times. This sequence joins TRBV30 and TRBJ1-2; TRBD1 agrees at 7 bases. Germline V CDR1 and CDR2: GTSNPN, SVGIG (reference sequence). CDR3 size: 13 residues. The V and J ends lost 8 bases and 4 bases, in that order; junction bases with no gene match: 10. CDR3 amino acids: CATAFRGFYGYTF. CDR3 nucleotides: TGTGCCACGGCCTTCAGGGGGTTCTATGGCTACACCTTC.

This clonotype was seen a few times. This rearrangement joins TRBV18 to TRBJ2-1; D uncertain. Germline lookup yields CDR1 KGHSH and CDR2 LQKENI. The length of the CDR3 is 15 residues. The ends were cut back, 6 bases at V and 0 bases at J, with 12 bases in the middle. Here the CDR3 DNA reads TGTGCCAGCTCTCTCCGGGCAGGCTCCTACAATGAGCAGTTCTTC. It specifies CASSLRAGSYNEQFF.

V gene TRBV14 combines with J gene TRBJ1-1; D is undetermined. Germline CDR1 reads SGHDN; CDR2 reads FVKESK. The V gene lost 1 base and the J gene lost 3 bases, with 15 bases spanning the gap. The CDR3 is 16 residues long. CDR3 region: CASSQAAALWDTEAFF. The CDR3 nucleotides are TGTGCCAGCAGCCAAGCCGCCGCCCTCTGGGACACTGAAGCTTTCTTT.

The chain couples TRBV3-1 to TRBJ2-7; D tentatively fits TRBD1 or TRBD2 (6 bases each). The CDR3 totals 15 residues. CDR1 LGHDT and CDR2 YNNKEL come from the germline V gene (reference sequence). The V end lost 1 base, the J end lost 5 bases, and 15 bases lay between the germline ends. CDR3 coding DNA: TGTGCCAGCAGCCAAGTGGGGGGCGCGGGCCACGAGCAGTACTTC. Residues: CASSQVGGAGHEQYF.

V usage is TRBV20-1 and J usage is TRBJ1-6; TRBD1 matches at 7 bases. Losses at the gene ends were 5 bases for V and 9 bases for J; bases not matched to a gene: 10. There are 14 residues in the CDR3. Germline V gene lookup returns CDR1 DFQATT and CDR2 SNEGSKA (reference sequence). CDR3 bases: TGCAGTGCTGCCTTACAGGGGAGTGCTTCACCCCTCCACTTT. This codes for CSAALQGSASPLHF.

This clonotype showed up just a few times. The rearrangement links TRBV9 to TRBJ1-2, with TRBD1 as a possible D gene (5 bases). CDR1 is SGDLS, CDR2 YYNGEE, per germline. This CDR3 has 14 amino acids. The V and J ends lost 2 bases and 0 bases respectively, with 8 bases between them. Here the CDR3 DNA reads TGTGCCAGCAGCGTGGGACTAGCTAACTATGGCTACACCTTC. Its translation: CASSVGLANYGYTF.

This chain uses TRBV6-5 with TRBJ1-4; D gene unclear. With 5 bases removed from V and 5 bases from J, the gap between germline ends came to 15 bases. This CDR3 spans 15 amino acids. Germline CDR1 MNHEY, CDR2 SVGAGI. The CDR3 reads CASSLSARPNEKLFF. In DNA form, the CDR3 reads TGTGCCAGCAGTCTCTCCGCCAGGCCAAATGAAAAACTGTTTTTT.

The table lists this clonotype with a few counts. This chain uses TRBV27 with TRBJ2-1, with 9 positions matching TRBD2. CDR3 length: 17 residues. With V trimmed by 2 bases and J by 6 bases, 11 bases remained unmatched. From germline, CDR1 is MNHEY and CDR2 SMNVEV (reference sequence). As DNA, the CDR3 is TGTGCCAGCAGTTTAGTCCTCCGCGGGAGGGGCGGCAATGAGCAGTTCTTC. It specifies CASSLVLRGRGGNEQFF.